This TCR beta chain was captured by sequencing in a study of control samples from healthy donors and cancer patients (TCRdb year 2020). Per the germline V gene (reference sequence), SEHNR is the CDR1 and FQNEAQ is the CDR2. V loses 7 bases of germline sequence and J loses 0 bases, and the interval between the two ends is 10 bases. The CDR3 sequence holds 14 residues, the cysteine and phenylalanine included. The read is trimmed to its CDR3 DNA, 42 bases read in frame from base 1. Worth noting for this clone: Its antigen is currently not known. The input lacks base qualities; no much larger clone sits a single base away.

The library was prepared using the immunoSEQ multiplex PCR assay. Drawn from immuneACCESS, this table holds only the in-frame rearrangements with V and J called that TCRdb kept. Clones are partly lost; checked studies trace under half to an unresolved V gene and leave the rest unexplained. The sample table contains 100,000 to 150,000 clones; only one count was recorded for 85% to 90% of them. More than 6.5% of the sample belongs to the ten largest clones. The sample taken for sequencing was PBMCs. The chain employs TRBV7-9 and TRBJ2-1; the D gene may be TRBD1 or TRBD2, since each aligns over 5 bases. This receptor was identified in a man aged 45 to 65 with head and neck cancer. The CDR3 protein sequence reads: CASTRGASYNEQFF. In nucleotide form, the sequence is TGTGCCAGCACTCGAGGGGCCTCCTACAATGAGCAGTTCTTC.